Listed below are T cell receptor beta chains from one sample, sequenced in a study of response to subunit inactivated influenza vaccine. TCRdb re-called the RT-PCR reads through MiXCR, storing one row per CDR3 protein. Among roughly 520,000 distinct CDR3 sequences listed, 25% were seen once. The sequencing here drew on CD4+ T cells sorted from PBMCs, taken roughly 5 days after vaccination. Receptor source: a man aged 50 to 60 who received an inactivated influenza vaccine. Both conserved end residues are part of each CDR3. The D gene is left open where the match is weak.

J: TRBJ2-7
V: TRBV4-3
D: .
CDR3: CASSQDGQGLDEQYF

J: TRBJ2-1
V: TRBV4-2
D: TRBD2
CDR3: CASSQEAGTSPYNEQFF

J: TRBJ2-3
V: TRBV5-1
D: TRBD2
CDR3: CASSQGTSGLISTDTQYF

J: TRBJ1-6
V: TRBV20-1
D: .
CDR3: CSARGLQGNNSPLHF

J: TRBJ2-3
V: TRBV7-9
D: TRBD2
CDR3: CASSFKRGGTDTQYF

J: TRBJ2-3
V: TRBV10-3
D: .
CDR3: CAISGPGTRHGTQYF

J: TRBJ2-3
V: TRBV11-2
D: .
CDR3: CASSLGLLTDTQYF

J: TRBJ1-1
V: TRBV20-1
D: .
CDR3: CSARPGALNTEAFF

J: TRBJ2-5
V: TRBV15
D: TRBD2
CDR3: CATSRDVAGLGETQYF

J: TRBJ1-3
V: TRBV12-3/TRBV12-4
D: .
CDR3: CASSWTGVSGNTIYF

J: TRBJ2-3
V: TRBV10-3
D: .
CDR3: CAISELAGTDTQYF

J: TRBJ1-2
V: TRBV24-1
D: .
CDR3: CATSKDSYGYTF

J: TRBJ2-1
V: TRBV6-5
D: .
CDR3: CASSFSYEIGPYNEQFF

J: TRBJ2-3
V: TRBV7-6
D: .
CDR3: CASSQGTPRGPDTQYF

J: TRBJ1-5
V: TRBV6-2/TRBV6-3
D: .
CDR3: CASSPPLGNQPQHF

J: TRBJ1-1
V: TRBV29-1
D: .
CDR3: CSGEVMNTEAFF

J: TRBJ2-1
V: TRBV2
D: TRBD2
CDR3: CASSGGQSSGRVPNEQFF

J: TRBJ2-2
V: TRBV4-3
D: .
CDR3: CASSQDRDAGELFF

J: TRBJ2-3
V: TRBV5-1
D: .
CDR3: CASSWSGPTDTQYF

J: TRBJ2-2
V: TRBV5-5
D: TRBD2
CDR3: CASSDGLAGHTGELFF

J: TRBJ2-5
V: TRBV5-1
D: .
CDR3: CASSSTGSPPAF

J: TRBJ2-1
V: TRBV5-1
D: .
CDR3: CASSLVAGEAEQFF

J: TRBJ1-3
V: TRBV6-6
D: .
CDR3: CASSNSGNTIYF

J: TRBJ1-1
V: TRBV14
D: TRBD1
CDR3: CASSQNYRGAEAFF

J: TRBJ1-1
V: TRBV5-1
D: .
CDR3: CASSLEGGVNTEAFF

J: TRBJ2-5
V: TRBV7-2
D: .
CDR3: CASSWGGGNQYF

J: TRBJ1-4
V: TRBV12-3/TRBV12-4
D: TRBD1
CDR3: CASSLGDRGGNEKLFF

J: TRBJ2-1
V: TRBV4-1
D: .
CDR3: CASSQEQGRARQFF

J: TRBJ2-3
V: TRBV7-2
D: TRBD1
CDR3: CASSLGGQGTQYF

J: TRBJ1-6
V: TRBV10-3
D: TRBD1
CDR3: CASSSGTGDSPLHF

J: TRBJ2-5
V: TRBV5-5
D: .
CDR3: CASSSAWMIQETQYF

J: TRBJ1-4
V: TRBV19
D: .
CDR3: CASGTPGKLFF

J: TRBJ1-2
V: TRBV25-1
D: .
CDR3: CASRGGHHTNYGYTF

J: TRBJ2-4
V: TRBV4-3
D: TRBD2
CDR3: CASSQDWASGRAVGKNIQYF

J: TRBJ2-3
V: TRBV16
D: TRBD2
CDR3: CASSPYGEISGRRTDTQYF

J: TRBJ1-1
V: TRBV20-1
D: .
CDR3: CSARSGYTEAFF

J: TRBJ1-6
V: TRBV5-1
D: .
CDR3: CASSLGAGPYNSPLHF

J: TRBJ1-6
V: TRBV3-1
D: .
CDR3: CASSLREAPLHF